The 12 T cell receptor beta chains below all came from one sample that was sequenced in a study of T cell repertoires in cytomegalovirus infection. What these receptors recognize is not known. TCRdb re-analysed the reads in MiXCR, keeping a single row per CDR3 protein. The data contain tens of thousands of distinct CDR3 sequences, more than 25% of them singletons. Sample: CD8+ T cells from cultured PBMCs, taken from culture after CMV antigen stimulation. All receptors come from a human donor in good health (CMV status not recorded). Some clones in this sample may be carry-over from other donors' samples.

The table lists this clonotype with many counts. The chain recombines TRBV7-6 with TRBJ2-5; the match to TRBD1 covers 7 bases. Per germline, CDR1 SGHVS and CDR2 FNYEAQ. This CDR3 is built from 15 residues. V lost 5 bases and J lost 4; bases outside the gene matches: 10. Here the CDR3 reads CASSPTRQGRETQYF. CDR3 sequence (DNA): TGTGCCAGCAGCCCGACCAGACAGGGAAGAGAGACCCAGTACTTC.

A few counts support this clonotype. V gene TRBV27 combines with J gene TRBJ1-3; tentatively, D is TRBD1 (6 bases). This CDR3 contains 18 residues. Germline CDR1 and CDR2: MNHEY and SMNVEV (reference sequence). V lost 5 bases to trimming and J lost 0 bases, with 20 bases between them. The CDR3 nucleotides are TGTGCCAGCAGTGCCCGGGGGGGGGGCCAAACCTCTGGAAACACCATATATTTT. It specifies CASSARGGGQTSGNTIYF.

This clonotype appeared a few times. The V call is TRBV12-3 or TRBV12-4, the J call TRBJ2-1; possibly TRBD1 for D (6 bases). The CDR3 sequence is 13 residues long. The V gene lost 3 bases and the J gene lost 9 bases, with 12 bases spanning the gap. The CDR3 region has the DNA TGTGCCAGCAGTTTCTCCTACAGGGCTGAGCAGTTCTTC. This sequence encodes CASSFSYRAEQFF.

Ten or more counts support this clonotype. The V call is TRBV7-2, the J call TRBJ2-1; TRBD1 might be the D (5 bases). Per germline, CDR1 SGHTA and CDR2 FQGNSA. The length of the CDR3 is 14 residues. V gave up 0 bases and J gave up 2 bases, with 5 bases separating them. CDR3 DNA: TGTGCCAGCAGCTTAGCAGGGGCCTACAATGAGCAGTTCTTC. Residues: CASSLAGAYNEQFF.

The J gene is TRBJ1-1, the V gene TRBV4-3; tentative D call: TRBD1 (5 bases). Germline CDR1 is LGHNA and CDR2 is YSLEER. There are 16 residues in the CDR3. V dropped 1 base and J dropped 2 bases, with 14 bases sitting between them. CDR3 in DNA: TGCGCCAGCAGCCAAGGGGGTCCCGGGGGAAACACTGAAGCTTTCTTT. This translates into CASSQGGPGGNTEAFF.

This rearrangement joins TRBV30 to TRBJ2-2; possible D gene TRBD1, 7 bases. This CDR3 has 15 amino acids. In germline, CDR1 is GTSNPN, CDR2 SVGIG (reference sequence). The V end lost 7 bases, the J end lost 3 bases, and 18 bases lay between the germline ends. The CDR3 DNA sequence: TGTGCCTACCCCACCGCCAGGGGGGACACCGGGGAGCTGTTTTTT. Translating gives CAYPTARGDTGELFF. Full variable domain (outside the CDR3, taken from reference TRBV30 and TRBJ2-2): SQTIHQWPATLVQPVGSPLSLECTVEGTSNPNLYWYRQAAGRGLQLLFYSVGIGQISSEVPQNLSASRPQDRQFILSSKKLLLSDSGFYLCAYPTARGDTGELFFGEGSRLTVL.

There are many counts of this clonotype. J is TRBJ2-3 and V is TRBV4-3; the D is unclear. In germline, CDR1 is LGHNA, CDR2 YSLEER. This CDR3 has 13 residues. The ends were cut back, 4 bases at V and 1 base at J, with 6 bases in the middle. The CDR3 loop reads CASSLIRTDTQYF. CDR3 nucleotides: TGCGCCAGCAGCCTCATCCGCACAGATACGCAGTATTTT.

This clonotype was seen more than once but under ten times. This chain joins TRBV19 and TRBJ2-1, with 7 bases that match TRBD2. With V trimmed by 7 bases and J by 4 bases, 7 bases remained unmatched. The germline gives CDR1 LNHDA, CDR2 SQIVND (reference sequence). The CDR3 covers 14 residues. Written as DNA, the CDR3 is TGTGCCAGTAACTCTCGGGAGGTTTACAATGAGCAGTTCTTC. Protein product: CASNSREVYNEQFF.

This chain uses TRBV19 with TRBJ1-1; TRBD1 is a possible D gene (5 bases). With 1 base removed from V and 4 bases from J, the gap between germline ends came to 10 bases. The length of the CDR3 is 14 residues. Germline lookup yields CDR1 LNHDA and CDR2 SQIVND (reference sequence). The chain's CDR3 is CASSIVKGSTEAFF. CDR3 DNA: TGTGCCAGTAGTATAGTAAAGGGGTCCACTGAAGCTTTCTTT.

V gene TRBV27 combines with J gene TRBJ2-2, with D possibly TRBD2 on 5 matching bases. Germline V CDR1 and CDR2: MNHEY, SMNVEV (reference sequence). The V end lost 8 bases, the J end lost 8 bases, and 9 bases lay between the germline ends. This CDR3 contains 11 residues. The DNA of the CDR3 is TGTGCCAGCGGCCCGGGAGGGGAGCTGTTTTTT. The encoded protein is CASGPGGELFF.

This clonotype came up a few times. This chain links TRBV19 with TRBJ2-1, with a possible D match to TRBD1 (5 bases). Trimming removed 4 bases at V and 7 bases at J, with 17 bases between. Germline CDR1 is LNHDA and CDR2 is SQIVND (reference sequence). The CDR3 has 15 residues. The CDR3 loop is CASSRRRTQGNEQFF. The CDR3 DNA follows: TGTGCCAGTAGTAGGCGCAGGACCCAGGGTAATGAGCAGTTCTTC.

This clonotype was seen a few times. V and J are TRBV15 and TRBJ2-7; TRBD2 might be the D (5 bases). The CDR3 is 18 residues long. Trimming stripped 3 bases from V and 2 bases from J, with 23 bases between. From germline, CDR1 is LNHNV and CDR2 YYDKDF (reference sequence). Written as DNA, the CDR3 is TGTGCCACCAGCAGTCGACGAGGTGGGGAGAAAGTGGCCTACGAGCAGTACTTC. It is translated as CATSSRRGGEKVAYEQYF.